Listed below are T cell receptor beta chains from one sample, sequenced in a study of shared clonotypes between healthy human individuals. TCRdb's table, derived via immunoSEQ multiplex PCR, lists solely in-frame clones and lacks some. The sample yields 550,000 to 750,000 clones, roughly 95% seen once. The sequenced sample consisted of naive CD8+ T cells sorted from blood. Every receptor here comes from a woman aged 25 to 39 in good health. Each CDR3 is given with its conserved first and last residue.

V,CDR3
TRBV6-1,CASSERSAGLTDTQYF
TRBV5-4,CASSLGLYQHYEQYF
TRBV28,CASSPGLAGLSSYEQYF
TRBV28,CASSLLGSYEQYF
TRBV28,CASRKGLGGSPDEQYF
TRBV9,CASSVEVQADTQYF
TRBV25-1,CASSVGARELFF
TRBV7-9,CASGFMEPNYEQYF
TRBV28,CASRAKGGGYGYTF
TRBV12-5,CASASGPFGAEAFF
TRBV4-1,CASSQEGASGMSDTQYF
TRBV11-2,CASSLEGLAAYNEQFF
TRBV2,CASIHLAGGIDNEQFF
TRBV9,CASSVAGVGGGEQYF
TRBV28,CASSFLSNQPQHF
TRBV7-3,CASSQIHWREGVETQYF
TRBV6-5,CASSNGYEQYF
TRBV29-1,CSFREGTKNIQYF
TRBV4-1,CASSGDKTGFISDGYTF
TRBV2,CASNWGGLNTEAFF
TRBV6-1,CASSEMGRTKNIQYF
TRBV7-9,CASSLKFGTGRLEQYF